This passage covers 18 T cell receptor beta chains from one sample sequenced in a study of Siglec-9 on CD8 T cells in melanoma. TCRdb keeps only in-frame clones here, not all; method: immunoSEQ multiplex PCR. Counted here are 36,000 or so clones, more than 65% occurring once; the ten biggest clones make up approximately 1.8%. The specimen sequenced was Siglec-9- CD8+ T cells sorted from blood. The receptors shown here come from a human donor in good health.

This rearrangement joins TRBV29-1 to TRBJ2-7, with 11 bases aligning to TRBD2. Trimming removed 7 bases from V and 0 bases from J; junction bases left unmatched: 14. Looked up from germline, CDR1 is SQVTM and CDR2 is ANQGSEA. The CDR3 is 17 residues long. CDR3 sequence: CSGIMTSGNSLSYEQYF. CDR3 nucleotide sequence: TGCAGCGGCATCATGACTAGCGGGAATTCCCTCTCCTACGAGCAGTACTTC.

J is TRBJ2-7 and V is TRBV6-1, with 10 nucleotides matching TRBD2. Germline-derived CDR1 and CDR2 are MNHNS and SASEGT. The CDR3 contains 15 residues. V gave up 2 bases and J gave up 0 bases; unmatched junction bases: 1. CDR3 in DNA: TGTGCCAGCAGTGAAATAGCGGGGGGCTCCTACGAGCAGTACTTC. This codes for CASSEIAGGSYEQYF.

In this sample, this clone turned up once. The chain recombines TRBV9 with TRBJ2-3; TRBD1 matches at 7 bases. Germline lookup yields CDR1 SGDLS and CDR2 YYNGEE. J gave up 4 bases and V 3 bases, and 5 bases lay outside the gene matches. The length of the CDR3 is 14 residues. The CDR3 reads CASSEQGDPDTQYF. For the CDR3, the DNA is TGTGCCAGCAGCGAGCAGGGGGATCCAGATACGCAGTATTTT.

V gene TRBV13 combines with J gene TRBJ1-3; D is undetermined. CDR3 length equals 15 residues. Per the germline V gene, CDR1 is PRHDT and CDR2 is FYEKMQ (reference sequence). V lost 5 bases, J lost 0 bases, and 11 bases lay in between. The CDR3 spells CASSTDFASGNTIYF. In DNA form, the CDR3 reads TGTGCCAGCAGCACTGACTTCGCCTCTGGAAACACCATATATTTT.

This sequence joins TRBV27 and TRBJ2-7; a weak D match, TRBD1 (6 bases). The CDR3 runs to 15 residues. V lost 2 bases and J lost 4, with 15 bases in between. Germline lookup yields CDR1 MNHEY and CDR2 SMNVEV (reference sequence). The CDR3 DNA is TGTGCCAGCAGTTTAGGTGGGGGCCCGGCATACGAGCAGTACTTC. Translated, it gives CASSLGGGPAYEQYF.

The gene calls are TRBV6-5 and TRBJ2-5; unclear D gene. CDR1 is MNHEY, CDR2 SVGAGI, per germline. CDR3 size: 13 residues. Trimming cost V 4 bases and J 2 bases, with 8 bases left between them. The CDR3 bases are TGTGCCAGCAGTTCAGACGTACAAGAGACCCAGTACTTC. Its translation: CASSSDVQETQYF.

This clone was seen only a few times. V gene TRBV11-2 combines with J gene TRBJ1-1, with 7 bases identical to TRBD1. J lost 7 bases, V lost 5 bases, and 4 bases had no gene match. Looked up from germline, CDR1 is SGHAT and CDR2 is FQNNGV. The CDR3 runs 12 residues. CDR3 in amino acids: CASSPWDSEAFF. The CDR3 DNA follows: TGTGCCAGCAGCCCTTGGGACAGTGAAGCTTTCTTT.

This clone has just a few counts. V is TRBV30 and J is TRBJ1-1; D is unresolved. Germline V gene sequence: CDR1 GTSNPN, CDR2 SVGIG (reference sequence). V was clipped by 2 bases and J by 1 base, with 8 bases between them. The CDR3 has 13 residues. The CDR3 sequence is CAWSSPPNTEAFF. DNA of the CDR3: TGTGCCTGGAGTAGTCCCCCGAACACTGAAGCTTTCTTT.

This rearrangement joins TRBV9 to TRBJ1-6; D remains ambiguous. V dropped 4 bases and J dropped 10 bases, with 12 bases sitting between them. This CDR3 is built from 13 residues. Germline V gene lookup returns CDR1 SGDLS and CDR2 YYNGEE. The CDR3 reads CASSSSEDSPLHF. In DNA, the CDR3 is TGTGCCAGCAGCTCGAGCGAGGACTCACCCCTCCACTTT.

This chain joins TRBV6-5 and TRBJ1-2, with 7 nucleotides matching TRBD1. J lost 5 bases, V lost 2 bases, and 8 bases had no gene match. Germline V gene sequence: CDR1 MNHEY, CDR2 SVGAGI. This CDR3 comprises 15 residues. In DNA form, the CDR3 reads TGTGCCAGCAGTTACAACGATGGGACAGTTTATGGCTACACCTTC. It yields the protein CASSYNDGTVYGYTF.

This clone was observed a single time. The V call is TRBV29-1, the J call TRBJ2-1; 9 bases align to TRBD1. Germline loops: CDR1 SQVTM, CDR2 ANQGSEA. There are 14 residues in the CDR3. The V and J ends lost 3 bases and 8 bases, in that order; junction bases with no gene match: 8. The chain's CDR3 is CSVEGTGYLDEQFF. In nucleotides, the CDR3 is TGCAGCGTTGAGGGGACAGGGTATTTGGATGAGCAGTTCTTC.

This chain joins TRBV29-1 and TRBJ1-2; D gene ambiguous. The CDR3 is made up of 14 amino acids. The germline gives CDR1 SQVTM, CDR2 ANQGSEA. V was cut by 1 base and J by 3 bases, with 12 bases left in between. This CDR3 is CSVEGLGRDYGYTF. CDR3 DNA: TGCAGCGTTGAAGGGTTAGGGCGGGACTATGGCTACACCTTC.

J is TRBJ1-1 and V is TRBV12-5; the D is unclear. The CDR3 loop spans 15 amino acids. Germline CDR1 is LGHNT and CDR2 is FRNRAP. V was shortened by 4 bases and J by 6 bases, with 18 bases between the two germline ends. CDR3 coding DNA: TGTGCTAGTGGTTCCCCCCCTGTTCCGGACCCTGAAGCTTTCTTT. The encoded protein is CASGSPPVPDPEAFF. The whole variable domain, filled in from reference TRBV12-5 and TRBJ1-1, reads DARVTQTPRHKVTEMGQEVTMRCQPILGHNTVFWYRQTMMQGLELLAYFRNRAPLDDSGMPKDRFSAEMPDATLATLKIQPSEPRDSAVYFCASGSPPVPDPEAFFGQGTRLTVV.

The CDR3 loop reads CASMDEGRSPLHF. CDR3 DNA: TGTGCCAGCATGGATGAGGGGCGCTCACCCCTCCACTTT. The chain employs TRBV6-1 and TRBJ1-6; D perhaps matches TRBD1 (5 bases). The CDR3 is 13 amino acids. Trimming shortened V by 7 bases and J by 10 bases, and 14 bases separated the two germline ends. Germline V lookup: CDR1 MNHNS, CDR2 SASEGT.

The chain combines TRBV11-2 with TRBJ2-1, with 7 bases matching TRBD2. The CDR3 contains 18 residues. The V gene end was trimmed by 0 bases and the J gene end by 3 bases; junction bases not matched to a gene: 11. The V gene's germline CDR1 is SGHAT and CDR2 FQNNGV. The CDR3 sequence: CASSLEALGGSLYNEQFF. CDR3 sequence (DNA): TGTGCCAGCAGCTTAGAGGCCCTGGGCGGGAGCCTCTACAATGAGCAGTTCTTC.

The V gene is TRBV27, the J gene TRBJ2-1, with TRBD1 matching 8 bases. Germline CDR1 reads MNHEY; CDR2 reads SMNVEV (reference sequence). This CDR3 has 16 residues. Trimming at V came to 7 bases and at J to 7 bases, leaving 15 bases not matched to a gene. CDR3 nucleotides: TGTGCCAGCATTTCGACCCATACCAGGGGGCTAAATGAGCAGTTCTTC. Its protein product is CASISTHTRGLNEQFF.

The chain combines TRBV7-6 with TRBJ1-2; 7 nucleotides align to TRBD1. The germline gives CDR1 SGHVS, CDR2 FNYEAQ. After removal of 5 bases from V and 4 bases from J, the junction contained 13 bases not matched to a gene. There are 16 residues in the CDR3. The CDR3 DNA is TGTGCCAGCAGCGACAGGACAGGAGGTGGTCTCTATGGCTACACCTTC. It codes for CASSDRTGGGLYGYTF. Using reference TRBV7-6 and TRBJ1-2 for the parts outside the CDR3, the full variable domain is GAGVSQSPRYKVTKRGQDVALRCDPISGHVSLYWYRQALGQGPEFLTYFNYEAQQDKSGLPNDRFSAERPEGSISTLTIQRTEQRDSAMYRCASSDRTGGGLYGYTFGSGTRLTVV.

The CDR3 reads CASSPGTDYDYEQYF. In nucleotides, the CDR3 is TGCGCCAGCAGCCCTGGGACGGATTATGATTACGAGCAGTACTTC. The rearrangement joins TRBV5-1 to TRBJ2-7; D might be TRBD1 or TRBD2, each matching 5 bases. Germline values: CDR1 SGHRS, CDR2 YFSETQ. The ends were cut back, 4 bases at V and 4 bases at J, with 18 bases in the middle. CDR3 length equals 15 residues.